A single sample is the source of the 28 T cell receptor beta chains below, sequenced in a study of PD-L1 blockade in urothelial cancer. Here immunoSEQ multiplex PCR was the method, and the copy in TCRdb shows in-frame clones only, minus some. This sample carries 85,000 to 100,000 clones, roughly 90% of them seen once, and the ten largest clones take more than 8%. The sample here was PBMCs, taken around atezolizumab (anti-PD-L1) treatment. The receptors were sampled from a man between 60 and 75 years old with urothelial cancer.

The count of this clone is one. The chain combines TRBV5-1 with TRBJ2-5; TRBD1 matches at 9 bases. This CDR3 region has 15 residues. Germline CDR1 and CDR2: SGHRS and YFSETQ. Germline trimming cut 4 bases from V and 2 bases from J; bases unmatched to any gene: 6. The CDR3 here is CASSQDRGGQETQYF. The CDR3 region has the DNA TGCGCCAGCAGCCAGGACAGGGGTGGACAAGAGACCCAGTACTTC.

The chain employs TRBV10-3 and TRBJ1-1; 7 bases align to TRBD1. CDR3 length: 14 amino acids. Per germline, CDR1 ENHRY and CDR2 SYGVKD. Trimming removed 11 bases from V and 2 bases from J; junction bases left unmatched: 11. CDR3 DNA: TGTGCCTCCTCGACAGGGAGCGTTAACACTGAAGCTTTCTTT. As protein: CASSTGSVNTEAFF.

This chain links TRBV7-9 with TRBJ1-1, with a weak D call TRBD1 (5 bases). Trimming shortened V by 5 bases and J by 5 bases, and 21 bases separated the two germline ends. CDR3 length: 16 residues. CDR1 and CDR2 from the germline V gene are SEHNR and FQNEAQ (reference sequence). For the CDR3, the DNA is TGTGCCAGCAGCCCCCTGGGGCAGGTAGGAGCGACTGAAGCTTTCTTT. Amino acids: CASSPLGQVGATEAFF.

This chain joins TRBV2 and TRBJ2-7; maybe TRBD1 (6 bases). V gave up 3 bases and J gave up 1 base, with 10 bases separating them. Germline V gene sequence: CDR1 SNHLY, CDR2 FYNNEI. The CDR3 consists of 14 residues. The CDR3 nucleotides are TGTGCCAGCAGTGACTTGGACAGTTCCTACGAGCAGTACTTC. This codes for CASSDLDSSYEQYF.

This chain joins TRBV6-1 and TRBJ2-3; 7 bases map to TRBD2. Germline-derived CDR1 and CDR2 are MNHNS and SASEGT. This CDR3 has 17 residues. The V gene end was trimmed by 2 bases and the J gene end by 6 bases; junction bases not matched to a gene: 14. Written as DNA, the CDR3 is TGTGCCAGCAGTGAACGGGTGGGGGACTATCTTAGGGATACGCAGTATTTT. This translates into CASSERVGDYLRDTQYF.

The V call is TRBV11-3, the J call TRBJ2-2, with D perhaps matching TRBD1 (5 bases). The CDR3 loop spans 14 amino acids. Per germline, CDR1 SGHNT and CDR2 YENEEA. Trimming cost V 5 bases and J 7 bases, with 14 bases left between them. The CDR3 loop is CASSRTTVSGELFF. The CDR3 DNA follows: TGTGCCAGCAGCCGCACGACAGTTAGCGGGGAGCTGTTTTTT.

This clone has a single count. J is TRBJ2-1 and V is TRBV11-2; D unresolved. Germline V gives CDR1 SGHAT, CDR2 FQNNGV. V was cut by 4 bases and J by 5 bases, with 18 bases left in between. CDR3 length equals 16 residues. The CDR3 is CASSYPLGPRNNEQFF. The CDR3 region has the DNA TGTGCCAGCAGCTATCCCCTAGGCCCCAGAAACAATGAGCAGTTCTTC.

The V and J genes are TRBV14 and TRBJ2-7, with D possibly TRBD2 on 6 matching bases. CDR1 and CDR2 from the germline V gene are SGHDN and FVKESK. Trimming pared 4 bases from V and 3 bases from J, leaving 28 bases between. The CDR3 has 19 residues. CDR3 loop: CASSPGALAPTSVRYEQYF. CDR3 nucleotide sequence: TGTGCCAGCAGCCCGGGCGCGCTAGCGCCGACTTCTGTTCGCTACGAGCAGTACTTC. Supplemented by reference TRBV14 and TRBJ2-7, the full variable domain reads EAGVTQFPSHSVIEKGQTVTLRCDPISGHDNLYWYRRVMGKEIKFLLHFVKESKQDESGMPNNRFLAERTGGTYSTLKVQPAELEDSGVYFCASSPGALAPTSVRYEQYFGPGTRLTVT.

The chain has TRBV27 and TRBJ2-2, with TRBD2 identical over 7 bases. The germline gives CDR1 MNHEY, CDR2 SMNVEV (reference sequence). CDR3 length equals 15 residues. Unmatched junction bases numbered 2, after V lost 3 bases and J lost 1 base. The CDR3 reads CASSLRGMNTGELFF. The CDR3, as DNA: TGTGCCAGCAGTTTGCGGGGGATGAACACCGGGGAGCTGTTTTTT.

The chain has TRBV28 and TRBJ2-7; TRBD2 matches at 7 bases. Unmatched junction bases numbered 11, after V lost 6 bases and J lost 3 bases. The CDR3 runs 15 residues. Germline values: CDR1 MDHEN, CDR2 SYDVKM. The CDR3 reads CASSHEQRGDYEQYF. The CDR3, as DNA: TGTGCCAGCAGCCATGAACAGCGGGGAGACTACGAGCAGTACTTC.

This rearrangement joins TRBV13 to TRBJ2-7; 8 nucleotides agree with TRBD1. CDR1 and CDR2 (germline): PRHDT, FYEKMQ (reference sequence). Unmatched junction bases numbered 1, after V lost 8 bases and J lost 1 base. The CDR3 spans 12 residues. CDR3 loop: CASGQGSYEQYF. CDR3 coding DNA: TGTGCCAGCGGACAGGGTTCCTACGAGCAGTACTTC.

The chain employs TRBV2 and TRBJ2-2; D possibly corresponds to TRBD1 (5 bases). Germline V CDR1 and CDR2: SNHLY, FYNNEI. This CDR3 has 15 residues. V lost 1 base and J 3 bases, leaving 9 bases between the germline ends. In nucleotides, the CDR3 is TGTGCCAGCAGTGAAGAGGGGTTTGACACCGGGGAGCTGTTTTTT. Translation: CASSEEGFDTGELFF.

The genes are TRBV7-2 and TRBJ2-7, with TRBD2 matching 9 bases. Germline V gene sequence: CDR1 SGHTA, CDR2 FQGNSA. CDR3 length: 15 amino acids. The junction had 5 bases not matched to a gene; V was cut back by 3 bases and J by 2 bases. CDR3 nucleotides: TGTGCCAGCAGCTTTCGTGGCGGGGGGGCCTACGAGCAGTACTTC. It codes for CASSFRGGGAYEQYF.

The V gene is TRBV10-3, the J gene TRBJ1-2; tentative D call: TRBD1 (6 bases). Germline V gives CDR1 ENHRY, CDR2 SYGVKD. The CDR3 has 13 amino acids. V lost 7 bases to trimming and J lost 7 bases, with 16 bases between them. Here the CDR3 DNA reads TGTGCCATCACGGGTCCAGGGGCTAGTGGCTACACCTTC. Encoded protein: CAITGPGASGYTF.

The chain employs TRBV28 and TRBJ1-2, with TRBD1 matching 7 bases. Germline V gene data show CDR1 as MDHEN and CDR2 as SYDVKM. V was clipped by 6 bases and J by 4 bases; unmatched bases: 11. This CDR3 region has 15 residues. CDR3 sequence: CASSSSSGTVYGYTF. As DNA, the CDR3 is TGTGCCAGCAGCTCTTCCTCCGGGACAGTCTATGGCTACACCTTC.

The rearrangement links TRBV7-9 to TRBJ1-2; 9 nucleotides agree with TRBD1. Trimming cost V 1 base and J 8 bases; bases outside gene matches: 5. CDR3 length: 14 amino acids. The germline V gene has CDR1 SEHNR and CDR2 FQNEAQ (reference sequence). The chain's CDR3 is CASSLVGTGQGYTF. The CDR3 DNA is TGTGCCAGCAGCTTAGTGGGGACAGGGCAAGGCTACACCTTC.

This clone was picked up one time. The chain is built from TRBV28 and TRBJ1-2; no reliable D call. V was shortened by 4 bases and J by 6 bases, with 21 bases between the two germline ends. CDR1 is MDHEN, CDR2 SYDVKM, per germline. This CDR3 spans 16 amino acids. The CDR3 sequence: CASSSPRLKHGDGYTF. CDR3 in DNA: TGTGCCAGCAGTTCCCCCCGTTTGAAACACGGGGATGGCTACACCTTC.

The CDR3 nucleotides read TGTGCCAGCAGCTTAGGGGCCTCCTACAATGAGCAGTTCTTC. Its protein product is CASSLGASYNEQFF. The chain couples TRBV11-3 to TRBJ2-1; D ambiguous. Trimming removed 1 base from V and 0 bases from J, with 4 bases in between. Looked up from germline, CDR1 is SGHNT and CDR2 is YENEEA. The CDR3 is 14 residues long.

This clone appeared a single time. The chain joins TRBV4-2 to TRBJ2-2, with 7 nucleotides matching TRBD2. The J segment lost 2 bases and the V segment lost 1 base, leaving 7 bases of the junction unmatched. This CDR3 region has 17 residues. Germline values: CDR1 LGHNA, CDR2 YNFKEQ. The CDR3 region is CASSQVPRGGNTGELFF. CDR3 coding DNA: TGTGCCAGCAGCCAAGTCCCGCGCGGGGGAAACACCGGGGAGCTGTTTTTT.

The V gene is TRBV18, the J gene TRBJ2-3; 10 bases are a match to TRBD2. Trimming cost V 5 bases and J 1 base; bases outside gene matches: 3. This CDR3 comprises 15 residues. The germline CDR1 and CDR2 sequences are KGHSH and LQKENI. The CDR3 sequence: CASSAGTSGTDTQYF. In DNA, the CDR3 is TGTGCCAGCTCAGCCGGGACTAGCGGCACAGATACGCAGTATTTT.

The chain joins TRBV27 to TRBJ2-1, with 10 bases lining up with TRBD2. CDR1 is MNHEY, CDR2 SMNVEV, per germline (reference sequence). The CDR3 consists of 15 residues. Unmatched junction bases numbered 6, after V lost 4 bases and J lost 6 bases. The CDR3 protein is CASSWTSGSTNEQFF. In DNA, the CDR3 is TGTGCCAGCAGTTGGACTAGCGGTTCTACCAATGAGCAGTTCTTC.

The V and J genes are TRBV7-3 and TRBJ1-5; TRBD1 might be the D (6 bases). The CDR3 length is 12 residues. V lost 5 bases and J lost 7, with 9 bases in between. Germline V CDR1 and CDR2: SGHTA, FQGTGA. The CDR3 is CASSRRGQPQHF. The CDR3 DNA is TGTGCCAGCAGCCGCAGGGGACAGCCCCAGCATTTT.

The chain is built from TRBV18 and TRBJ2-3, with unresolved D. V lost 2 bases and J lost 3, with 6 bases in between. The CDR3 extends over 13 amino acids. Germline-derived CDR1 and CDR2 are KGHSH and LQKENI. CDR3 residues: CASSPDGTDTQYF. The CDR3 bases are TGTGCCAGCTCACCAGACGGGACAGATACGCAGTATTTT.

This chain connects TRBV30 to TRBJ2-5, with 8 bases matching TRBD1. Germline loops: CDR1 GTSNPN, CDR2 SVGIG (reference sequence). V lost 6 bases and J lost 2; bases outside the gene matches: 8. CDR3 length equals 14 residues. The CDR3 protein is CACTRTGNQETQYF. DNA for the CDR3: TGTGCCTGTACCCGGACAGGGAATCAAGAGACCCAGTACTTC.

This clone was observed once. The chain joins TRBV7-2 to TRBJ1-1; a weak D match, TRBD1 (6 bases). CDR3 length: 14 residues. Germline CDR1 reads SGHTA; CDR2 reads FQGNSA. V was cut by 5 bases and J by 0 bases, with 10 bases left in between. CDR3 in DNA: TGTGCCAGCAGCCCCGGACAGTTGAACACTGAAGCTTTCTTT. Its translation is CASSPGQLNTEAFF.

The V and J genes are TRBV29-1 and TRBJ2-1, with 7 nucleotides matching TRBD1. The CDR3 contains 16 residues. Looked up from germline, CDR1 is SQVTM and CDR2 is ANQGSEA. Trimming removed 3 bases from V and 3 bases from J; junction bases left unmatched: 11. The CDR3 reads CSVDMDRDSLYNEQFF. CDR3 nucleotides: TGCAGCGTTGATATGGACCGGGACAGCCTCTACAATGAGCAGTTCTTC.

This chain joins TRBV19 and TRBJ2-7, with TRBD2 matching over 12 bases. Germline V gene sequence: CDR1 LNHDA, CDR2 SQIVND (reference sequence). The CDR3 sequence is 15 residues long. V shed 9 bases and J 4 bases; nucleotides not matched to a gene: 10. The CDR3 DNA is TGTGCCAGCATGACCACTAGCGGGGGGCGATACGAGCAGTACTTC. It encodes CASMTTSGGRYEQYF.

The chain couples TRBV19 to TRBJ2-5; D is unclear. Germline CDR1 and CDR2: LNHDA and SQIVND (reference sequence). V was shortened by 9 bases and J by 0 bases, with 11 bases between the two germline ends. The CDR3 is made up of 13 amino acids. The CDR3 DNA reads TGTGCCAGCTCGCTAGGCTACCAAGAGACCCAGTACTTC. This translates into CASSLGYQETQYF.